The entry that follows covers one T cell receptor beta chain sequence. The target antigen is unknown. Libraries were prepared by immunoSEQ multiplex PCR; TCRdb keeps only in-frame clonotypes and omits some of them. The data contain more than 9,000 clones, approximately 89% of them singletons. This sample is part of a study of T cells after posttransplantation cyclophosphamide. Regarding the study as a whole: Blood and skin or GI T cell repertoires showed limited TRB overlap. Later blood repertoires were often dominated by clones from the donor CD8+ memory compartment. Recipient CMV seropositivity and CMV reactivation strongly tracked TRB clonality.

Germline V lookup: CDR1 LGHNA, CDR2 YSLEER. After removal of 0 bases from V and 4 bases from J, the junction contained 6 bases not matched to a gene. This CDR3 has 16 residues. A marrow graft followed busulfan-fludarabine conditioning, with cyclophosphamide on days +3 and +4. The source material was CD4+ T cells sorted from PBMCs, sampled after allogeneic stem cell transplant with posttransplant cyclophosphamide. The clonotype originates from a young adult male patient who received an allogeneic stem cell transplant from a related donor, was CMV-positive, and had acute GVHD only. Some T cells may have originated in the graft donor. The rearrangement joins TRBV4-3 to TRBJ1-2, with 9 bases aligning to TRBD1. The CDR3 nucleotides read TGCGCCAGCAGCCAAGAGGAGGGACAGGGACTCTATGGCTACACCTTC. Protein product: CASSQEEGQGLYGYTF.